The 31 T cell receptor beta chains reported below all come from one sample, sequenced in a study of T cell responses to AZD1222 COVID-19 vaccine. Produced via immunoSEQ multiplex PCR; TCRdb's table is partial and in-frame only. The sample contains 95,000 to 130,000 clones, 80% to 90% of which appear only once. The sample in question was peripheral blood, obtained on day 0 of MenACWY control vaccination. The source is an adult in good health.

CDR3 DNA sequence: TGTGCCAGCCTCCGAGGGGGCGCCAACTATGGCTACACCTTC. Translation: CASLRGGANYGYTF. This chain joins TRBV2 and TRBJ1-2, with TRBD1 matching 7 bases. Trimming took 8 bases from V and 2 from J; bases not matched to a gene: 8. Germline V gene data show CDR1 as SNHLY and CDR2 as FYNNEI. This CDR3 region has 14 residues. Full variable domain (remainder filled in from reference TRBV2 and TRBJ1-2): EPEVTQTPSHQVTQMGQEVILRCVPISNHLYFYWYRQILGQKVEFLVSFYNNEISEKSEIFDDQFSVERPDGSNFTLKIRSTKLEDSAMYFCASLRGGANYGYTFGSGTRLTVV.

The rearrangement links TRBV12-3 or TRBV12-4 to TRBJ2-7; D ambiguous. Trimming removed 6 bases at V and 12 bases at J, with 15 bases between. The CDR3 is 11 residues long. CDR3 in DNA: TGTGCCAGCAGCAATTCGGGCAGTCTGTACTTC. Protein sequence: CASSNSGSLYF.

This sequence joins TRBV29-1 and TRBJ1-1; no reliable D call. The CDR3 loop spans 16 amino acids. Trimming took off 8 bases at V and 1 base at J, with 23 bases between the two ends. The V gene's germline CDR1 is SQVTM and CDR2 ANQGSEA. The DNA for the CDR3 is TGCAGCTCTTACCCCCTCACCGGAGTAGCGAACACTGAAGCTTTCTTT. Encoded protein: CSSYPLTGVANTEAFF. Filled out from reference TRBV29-1 and TRBJ1-1, the complete variable domain reads SAVISQKPSRDICQRGTSLTIQCQVDSQVTMMFWYRQQPGQSLTLIATANQGSEATYESGFVIDKFPISRPNLTFSTLTVSNMSPEDSSIYLCSSYPLTGVANTEAFFGQGTRLTVV.

The V and J genes are TRBV5-1 and TRBJ1-4; D uncertain. With 4 bases removed from V and 2 bases from J, the gap between germline ends came to 15 bases. Germline V gene data show CDR1 as SGHRS and CDR2 as YFSETQ. CDR3 length: 16 amino acids. The CDR3 region is CASSRDGRFTNEKLFF. The CDR3 nucleotides read TGCGCCAGCAGCCGAGACGGGAGATTCACTAATGAAAAACTGTTTTTT.

The V and J genes are TRBV7-2 and TRBJ2-7, with D perhaps matching TRBD2 (5 bases). Germline CDR1 reads SGHTA; CDR2 reads FQGNSA. The CDR3 extends over 13 amino acids. Trimming took off 2 bases at V and 4 bases at J, with 9 bases between the two ends. The CDR3 protein is CASSLTRMYEQYF. CDR3 nucleotide sequence: TGTGCCAGCAGCTTAACTAGGATGTACGAGCAGTACTTC.

This rearrangement joins TRBV6-1 to TRBJ2-7; 9 bases match TRBD2. Germline assignment: CDR1 MNHNS and CDR2 SASEGT. CDR3 size: 16 residues. J was trimmed by 2 bases and V by 3 bases; bases with no gene match: 8. CDR3 in amino acids: CASSESGLARAYEQYF. CDR3 DNA: TGTGCCAGCAGTGAGTCAGGACTAGCGAGGGCCTACGAGCAGTACTTC.

V gene TRBV18 combines with J gene TRBJ2-7; D ambiguous. Germline assignment: CDR1 KGHSH and CDR2 LQKENI. Trimming cost V 5 bases and J 6 bases, with 14 bases left between them. CDR3 length equals 13 residues. CDR3 DNA sequence: TGTGCCAGCTCAATAGGGTGGCCTTTCGAGCAGTACTTC. Its protein is CASSIGWPFEQYF.

V gene TRBV19 combines with J gene TRBJ2-5; 8 nucleotides align to TRBD1. J was trimmed by 3 bases and V by 6 bases; bases with no gene match: 3. This CDR3 region has 13 residues. Germline V gene sequence: CDR1 LNHDA, CDR2 SQIVND (reference sequence). The CDR3 DNA is TGTGCCAGTAGCGACAGGGGAGAAGAGACCCAGTACTTC. Encoded protein: CASSDRGEETQYF.

The chain is built from TRBV5-6 and TRBJ2-1; 8 nucleotides line up with TRBD1. The germline V gene has CDR1 SGHDT and CDR2 YYEEEE. Trimming took 2 bases from V and 8 from J; bases not matched to a gene: 9. This CDR3 has 15 residues. The chain's CDR3 is CASSFTGGLRDEQFF. CDR3 DNA sequence: TGTGCCAGCAGCTTTACAGGGGGGTTAAGGGATGAGCAGTTCTTC.

The rearrangement joins TRBV19 to TRBJ1-2; 8 nucleotides align to TRBD1. The CDR3 has 13 amino acids. The trim removed 8 bases at V and 7 bases at J, leaving 9 bases unmatched. Germline CDR1 and CDR2: LNHDA and SQIVND (reference sequence). The CDR3 is CASGLGTGGGYTF. The CDR3 DNA is TGTGCCAGTGGTCTCGGAACAGGGGGTGGCTACACCTTC.

The chain links TRBV7-9 to TRBJ1-1; D is possibly TRBD1 (5 bases). V was pared by 5 bases and J by 0 bases, with 13 bases between. Looked up from germline, CDR1 is SEHNR and CDR2 is FQNEAQ (reference sequence). The CDR3 is 15 amino acids. The CDR3 loop reads CASSPSLGVNTEAFF. The CDR3 DNA reads TGTGCCAGCAGCCCGTCCCTGGGGGTGAACACTGAAGCTTTCTTT.

The chain uses TRBV3-1 (or the pseudogene TRBV3-2) and TRBJ1-1, with a possible D match to TRBD1 (5 bases). The CDR3 extends over 15 amino acids. Trimming cost V 2 bases and J 1 base, with 11 bases left between them. The germline V gene has CDR1 LGHDT and CDR2 YNNKEL (reference sequence). Here the CDR3 DNA reads TGTGCCAGCAGCCAACTATCCGGGGGGAACACTGAAGCTTTCTTT. Its protein product is CASSQLSGGNTEAFF.

This clone was picked up one time. V and J are TRBV29-1 and TRBJ1-1; D call uncertain. V gave up 6 bases and J gave up 1 base, with 12 bases separating them. This CDR3 region has 13 residues. The V gene's germline CDR1 is SQVTM and CDR2 ANQGSEA. The CDR3: CSVAWGRNTEAFF. Written as DNA, the CDR3 is TGCAGCGTGGCTTGGGGAAGGAACACTGAAGCTTTCTTT.

The J gene is TRBJ2-3, the V gene TRBV5-4; 12 bases align to TRBD2. This CDR3 has 18 amino acids. The V gene's germline CDR1 is SGHNT and CDR2 YYREEE (reference sequence). The junction had 10 bases not matched to a gene; V was cut back by 0 bases and J by 5 bases. As DNA, the CDR3 is TGTGCCAGCAGCTTGGGACTAGCGGGGGCCTTTCTCGGAGATACGCAGTATTTT. Its protein product is CASSLGLAGAFLGDTQYF.

This chain connects TRBV7-2 to TRBJ2-2, with D perhaps matching TRBD2 (5 bases). V was shortened by 5 bases and J by 3 bases, with 22 bases between the two germline ends. Germline V CDR1 and CDR2: SGHTA, FQGNSA. The CDR3 totals 18 residues. The chain's CDR3 is CASSLRVDGVSDTGELFF. The CDR3 DNA follows: TGTGCCAGCAGCCTGCGTGTTGACGGGGTCTCTGACACCGGGGAGCTGTTTTTT.

This clone has only one observation. V and J are TRBV19 and TRBJ2-5, with D perhaps TRBD2 (7 bases). The CDR3 is made up of 15 amino acids. Between the trimmed V and J ends, which lost 0 bases and 4 bases, there was a span of 12 bases. CDR1 LNHDA and CDR2 SQIVND come from the germline V gene (reference sequence). CDR3 amino acids: CASSIEEGGSETQYF. The CDR3 DNA follows: TGTGCCAGTAGTATAGAGGAGGGGGGGTCAGAGACCCAGTACTTC. Together with reference TRBV19 and TRBJ2-5, the CDR3 gives the full variable domain: DGGITQSPKYLFRKEGQNVTLSCEQNLNHDAMYWYRQDPGQGLRLIYYSQIVNDFQKGDIAEGYSVSREKKESFPLTVTSAQKNPTAFYLCASSIEEGGSETQYFGPGTRLLVL.

Of note for this clone: Other nucleotide sequences in the sample specify the same CDR3. The chain links TRBV19 to TRBJ1-2; D ambiguous. Looked up from germline, CDR1 is LNHDA and CDR2 is SQIVND (reference sequence). The V and J ends lost 3 bases and 2 bases respectively, with 7 bases between them. This CDR3 region has 13 residues. The CDR3 nucleotides are TGTGCCAGTAGTATTGGCGGAAACTATGGCTACACCTTC. This gives the protein CASSIGGNYGYTF.

The chain employs TRBV30 and TRBJ1-2; TRBD1 might be the D (5 bases). Germline CDR1 reads GTSNPN; CDR2 reads SVGIG (reference sequence). The CDR3 extends over 13 amino acids. The ends were cut back, 2 bases at V and 4 bases at J, with 11 bases in the middle. CDR3 residues: CAWSSEGSYGYTF. In DNA form, the CDR3 reads TGTGCCTGGAGTTCTGAGGGGTCCTATGGCTACACCTTC.

The CDR3 region is CASTGARGYTF. As DNA, the CDR3 is TGTGCCAGCACGGGGGCGCGGGGCTACACCTTC. The chain links TRBV21-1 to TRBJ1-2. TRBV21-1 is designated a pseudogene. The CDR3 sequence is 11 residues long.

The rearrangement links TRBV9 to TRBJ1-2; D uncertain. Germline V lookup: CDR1 SGDLS, CDR2 YYNGEE. V was shortened by 2 bases and J by 2 bases, with 7 bases between the two germline ends. This CDR3 spans 13 amino acids. The CDR3 spells CASSVNGNYGYTF. CDR3 DNA: TGTGCCAGCAGCGTGAACGGGAACTATGGCTACACCTTC.

This rearrangement joins TRBV6-2 or TRBV6-3 to TRBJ1-1, with 9 bases fitting TRBD1. J lost 3 bases, V lost 4 bases, and 0 bases had no gene match. The CDR3 covers 13 residues. Germline V gives CDR1 MNHEY, CDR2 SVGEGT. The CDR3 is CASSWTGDTEAFF. As DNA, the CDR3 is TGTGCCAGCAGTTGGACAGGGGACACTGAAGCTTTCTTT.

The chain is built from TRBV9 and TRBJ2-6, with D perhaps matching TRBD2 (5 bases). The germline CDR1 and CDR2 sequences are SGDLS and YYNGEE. CDR3 length: 11 residues. Trimming cost V 4 bases and J 13 bases, with 9 bases left between them. CDR3 in amino acids: CASSLRGVLTF. CDR3 nucleotide sequence: TGTGCCAGCAGCCTCCGGGGAGTCCTGACTTTC.

A single count supports this clone. The chain combines TRBV2 with TRBJ2-4, with 9 nucleotides matching TRBD1. V shed 7 bases and J 6 bases; nucleotides not matched to a gene: 7. Germline V CDR1 and CDR2: SNHLY, FYNNEI. CDR3 length: 14 residues. The CDR3 reads CASTIDRGANIQYF. The CDR3 bases are TGTGCCAGCACTATCGACAGGGGGGCAAACATTCAGTACTTC.

The chain joins TRBV5-1 to TRBJ1-1; 7 bases are a match to TRBD1. CDR1 is SGHRS and CDR2 is YFSETQ in the germline V gene. Trimming took 0 bases from V and 4 from J; bases not matched to a gene: 6. This CDR3 region has 15 residues. For the CDR3, the DNA is TGCGCCAGCAGCTTGGCTGGACAGGCGGCCACTGAAGCTTTCTTT. Translated, it gives CASSLAGQAATEAFF.

This clone showed up just a few times. The chain recombines TRBV13 with TRBJ2-7; unclear D gene. CDR1 and CDR2 (germline): PRHDT, FYEKMQ (reference sequence). V was shortened by 0 bases and J by 6 bases, with 12 bases between the two germline ends. The CDR3 is made up of 14 amino acids. The CDR3 is CASSLGVLGFEQYF. The DNA for the CDR3 is TGTGCCAGCAGCTTAGGGGTATTGGGCTTCGAGCAGTACTTC.

The V and J genes are TRBV20-1 and TRBJ2-3; possible D gene TRBD2, 5 bases. Germline V gene sequence: CDR1 DFQATT, CDR2 SNEGSKA (reference sequence). This CDR3 has 16 residues. Trimming took off 3 bases at V and 4 bases at J, with 20 bases between the two ends. The CDR3 loop is CSASEPAALSPDTQYF. The CDR3 coding sequence is TGCAGTGCTAGTGAGCCAGCGGCACTTAGCCCAGATACGCAGTATTTT.

This clone was observed a handful of times. V usage is TRBV7-2 and J usage is TRBJ1-4, with TRBD1 identical over 7 bases. The CDR3 sequence is 14 residues long. With 4 bases clipped from V and 4 bases from J, the junction kept 3 bases outside the gene matches. Germline assignment: CDR1 SGHTA and CDR2 FQGNSA. The CDR3 bases are TGTGCCAGCAGCTCCGGGACAGTTAATGAAAAACTGTTTTTT. Translation: CASSSGTVNEKLFF.

This chain links TRBV2 with TRBJ2-2, with TRBD1 identical over 7 bases. With V trimmed by 7 bases and J by 6 bases, 17 bases remained unmatched. CDR1 is SNHLY and CDR2 is FYNNEI in the germline V gene. The CDR3 sequence is 17 residues long. The CDR3 is CASTRAATGKASGELFF. The CDR3 DNA reads as TGTGCCAGCACCCGCGCCGCGACAGGGAAGGCGTCCGGGGAGCTGTTTTTT.

The chain carries TRBV2 and TRBJ2-7, with D unresolved. From germline, CDR1 is SNHLY and CDR2 FYNNEI. The CDR3 runs to 15 residues. Trimming took 4 bases from V and 2 from J, leaving 15 bases between them. The CDR3 bases are TGTGCCAGCAGTGTCCAGGCTGGCCTAACCTACGAGCAGTACTTC. It codes for CASSVQAGLTYEQYF.

The CDR3 sequence: CASSKTGTGGNEQFF. DNA of the CDR3: TGCGCCAGCAGCAAAACCGGGACAGGGGGCAATGAGCAGTTCTTC. The chain joins TRBV4-3 to TRBJ2-1; 11 positions match TRBD1. The CDR3 has 15 amino acids. Trimming at V came to 5 bases and at J to 6 bases, leaving 6 bases not matched to a gene. The germline V gene has CDR1 LGHNA and CDR2 YSLEER.

The CDR3 region is CASSFVSGGRNEQFF. The CDR3 DNA reads TGTGCCAGCAGCTTTGTTAGCGGGGGCCGCAATGAGCAGTTCTTC. This chain uses TRBV7-2 with TRBJ2-1; 9 bases match TRBD2. The V gene's germline CDR1 is SGHTA and CDR2 FQGNSA. The CDR3 runs to 15 residues. The J segment lost 6 bases and the V segment lost 3 bases, leaving 6 bases of the junction unmatched.